This TCR beta chain was recovered during a study of T cell responses to AZD1222 COVID-19 vaccine. The protocol was immunoSEQ multiplex PCR, while the TCRdb copy is restricted to in-frame clones and leaves out a portion. The sample contains over 150,000 clones, roughly 92% of which appear only once. Of note for this clone: What it recognizes is unknown.

Study-wide results and limits: Sampling captured repertoires only after the peak T cell response.

Per the germline V gene, CDR1 is LNHDA and CDR2 is SQIVND (reference sequence). The CDR3 consists of 16 residues. The V segment lost 5 bases and the J segment 4 bases; nucleotides outside the gene matches: 8. This sequence originates from an adult in good health. Specimen: peripheral blood, collected on day 0 of AZD1222 vaccination. This chain uses TRBV19 with TRBJ2-1, with 10 bases aligning to TRBD2. CDR3 loop: CASSALGSGGYNEQFF. Here the CDR3 DNA reads TGTGCCAGTAGTGCCCTAGGTAGCGGGGGGTACAATGAGCAGTTCTTC.